This T cell receptor (beta chain) was captured by sequencing in a study of T cells in Graves' hyperthyroidism and ophthalmopathy. The V gene's germline CDR1 is SGHTA and CDR2 FQGNSA. This CDR3 has 15 residues. Study-level points and caveats: In the blood, most expanded thyroid clonotypes above 0.001 appeared as well. Patients with ophthalmopathy were separated from those with stable hyperthyroidism by a 13 V-J model.

For this clonotype: What it binds is unknown. A read error may be the cause here, since a much bigger clone is one base away.

Out of 10 ml of fresh peripheral blood came the PBMCs. TCR beta CDR3 regions were amplified from RNA transcripts. TCR CDR3 underwent first-round RT-PCR with the HTBI primer set. One entry per CDR3 protein, called by TCRdb with MiXCR from the multiplex PCR reads. The table shows over 700,000 distinct CDR3 sequences, with around a sixth occurring only once. Material: blood. The genes are TRBV7-2 and TRBJ2-7, with 7 bases fitting TRBD1. The receptor comes from a woman aged 50 to 60 with Graves' hyperthyroidism that later progressed to Graves' ophthalmopathy. CDR3 nucleotides: TGTGCCAGCGGCTTGGAGACAGGGCCCTTCTACGAGCAGTACTTC. Amino acids: CASGLETGPFYEQYF.